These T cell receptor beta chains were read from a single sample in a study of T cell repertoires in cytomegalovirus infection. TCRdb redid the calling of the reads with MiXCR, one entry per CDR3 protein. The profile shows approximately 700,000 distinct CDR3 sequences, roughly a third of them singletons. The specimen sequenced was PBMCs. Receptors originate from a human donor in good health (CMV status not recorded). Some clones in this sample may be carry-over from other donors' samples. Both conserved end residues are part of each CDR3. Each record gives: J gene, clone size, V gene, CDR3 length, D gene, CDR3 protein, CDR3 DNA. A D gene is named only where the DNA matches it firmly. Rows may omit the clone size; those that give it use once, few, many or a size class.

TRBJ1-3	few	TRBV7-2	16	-	CASSLGEYRPGNTIYF	TGTGCCAGCAGCTTAGGTGAATATCGTCCCGGAAACACCATATATTTT
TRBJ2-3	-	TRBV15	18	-	CATSTPAPTGLSTDTLYF	TGTGCCACCAGCACCCCGGCCCCTACCGGACTTAGCACAGATACGCTGTATTTT
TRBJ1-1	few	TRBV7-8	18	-	CASSLGRGWEAMNTEAFF	TGTGCCAGCAGCTTAGGGAGGGGGTGGGAGGCAATGAACACTGAAGCTTTCTTT
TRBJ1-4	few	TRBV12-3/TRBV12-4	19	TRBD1	CASHHLPWDRVGANEKLFF	TGTGCCAGCCACCACCTTCCCTGGGACAGGGTGGGAGCTAATGAAAAACTGTTTTTT
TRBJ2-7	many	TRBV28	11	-	CASSSLREQYF	TGTGCCAGCAGTTCCCTCAGGGAGCAGTACTTC
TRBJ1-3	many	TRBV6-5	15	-	CASSYQGDAGNTIYF	TGTGCCAGCAGTTACCAGGGAGACGCTGGAAACACCATATATTTT
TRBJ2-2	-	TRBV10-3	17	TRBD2	CAITTTSGSSGTGELFF	TGTGCCATCACTACGACTAGCGGGTCCTCGGGCACCGGGGAGCTGTTTTTT
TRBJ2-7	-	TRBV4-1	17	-	CASSPVGSALSSYEQYF	TGCGCCAGCAGCCCCGTCGGGTCAGCCTTGAGCTCCTACGAGCAGTACTTC
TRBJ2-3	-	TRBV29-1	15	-	CSVVATDRATDTQYF	TGCAGCGTTGTTGCGACCGACCGAGCCACAGATACGCAGTATTTT
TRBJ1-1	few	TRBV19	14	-	CASRTPGGGTEAFF	TGTGCCAGCCGTACCCCCGGGGGAGGGACTGAAGCTTTCTTT
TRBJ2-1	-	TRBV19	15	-	CASSGWGASYNEQFF	TGTGCCAGTAGTGGTTGGGGTGCCTCCTACAATGAGCAGTTCTTC
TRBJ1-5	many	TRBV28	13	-	CASSPGPRQPQHF	TGTGCCAGCAGTCCCGGGCCTCGACAGCCCCAGCATTTT
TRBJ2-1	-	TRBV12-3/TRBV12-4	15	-	CASTLVGSLGGEQFF	TGTGCCAGCACCCTCGTCGGGAGTTTAGGTGGTGAGCAGTTCTTC
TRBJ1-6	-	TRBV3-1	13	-	CASSQGGNSPLHF	TGTGCCAGCAGCCAGGGGGGAAATTCACCCCTCCACTTT
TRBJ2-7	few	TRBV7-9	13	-	CASSFEPARFKYF	TGTGCCAGCAGCTTCGAACCCGCCAGGTTCAAGTACTTC
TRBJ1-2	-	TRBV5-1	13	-	CASSSWAEYGYTF	TGCGCCAGCAGCTCCTGGGCCGAGTATGGCTACACCTTC
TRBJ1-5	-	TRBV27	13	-	CASSSGPGRPQHF	TGTGCCAGCAGTTCGGGACCAGGGCGGCCCCAGCATTTT
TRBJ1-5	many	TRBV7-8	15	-	CASSFNLYSNQPQHF	TGTGCCAGCAGCTTCAACCTTTATAGCAATCAGCCCCAGCATTTT
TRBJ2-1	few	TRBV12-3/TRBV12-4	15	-	CASSLTGPNRGEQFF	TGTGCCAGCAGTTTAACCGGTCCCAATAGGGGGGAGCAGTTCTTC
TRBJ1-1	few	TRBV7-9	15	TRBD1	CASSWRDRENTEAFF	TGTGCCAGCAGCTGGCGAGACAGGGAGAACACTGAAGCTTTCTTT
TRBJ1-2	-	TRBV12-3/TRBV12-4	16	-	CASSLKRPTGSDGYTF	TGTGCCAGCAGTCTAAAAAGACCTACAGGGTCCGATGGCTACACCTTC
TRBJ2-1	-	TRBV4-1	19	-	CASSQPTQNILSSYNEQFF	TGCGCCAGCAGCCAACCGACACAAAACATATTAAGCTCCTACAATGAGCAGTTCTTC
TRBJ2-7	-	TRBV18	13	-	CASSPLRETEQYF	TGTGCCAGCTCACCATTAAGGGAGACCGAGCAGTACTTC
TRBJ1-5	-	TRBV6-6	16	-	CASSYPRGEGNQPQHF	TGTGCCAGCAGTTACCCGAGGGGAGAGGGCAATCAGCCCCAGCATTTT
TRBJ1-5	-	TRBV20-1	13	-	CSARETGGQPQHF	TGCAGTGCTAGAGAAACAGGCGGTCAGCCCCAGCATTTT
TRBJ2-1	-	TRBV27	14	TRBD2	CASRRGGGHNEQFF	TGTGCCAGCAGGCGGGGGGGAGGACACAATGAGCAGTTCTTC
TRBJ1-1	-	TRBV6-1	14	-	CASSSPGLNTEDFF	TGTGCCAGCAGCTCGCCAGGGTTGAACACGGAAGATTTCTTT